A selection of T cell receptor beta chains follows, all from one sample in a study of CD8 T cells in Susac syndrome. Each CDR3 protein is one row after TCRdb ran MiXCR on the immunoSEQ multiplex PCR reads. The sample contains approximately 130,000 distinct CDR3 sequences, under 95% of which appear only once. The specimen sequenced was CD8+ T cells from PBMCs. These TCRs come from a human donor with multiple sclerosis. The CDR3 runs from the conserved cysteine through the conserved F or W. D genes are given only for firm matches. Not every row has a clone size; where given, it reads once, few, many or a size class.

TGCAGCGGAAGACCATCAGGGCTTAGCACAGATACGCAGTATTTT CSGRPSGLSTDTQYF once TRBJ2-3 . TRBV29-1
TGTGCCACCCGATCGGGTGAGCAGTTCTTC CATRSGEQFF . TRBJ2-1 . TRBV28
TGTGCCAGCAGCGCGGGACTAGCGAGTTACGAGCAGTACTTC CASSAGLASYEQYF . TRBJ2-7 TRBD2 TRBV5-4
TGTGCCAGCAAATCGGGCGGCTATAATGAGCAGTTCTTC CASKSGGYNEQFF . TRBJ2-1 . TRBV27
TGTGCCAGCAGTTTGGGACTAGCGGGAAGCAATGAGCAGTTCTTC CASSLGLAGSNEQFF . TRBJ2-1 TRBD2 TRBV27
TGCGCCAGCAGTTGGGGGGATCTCAATCAGCCCCAGCATTTT CASSWGDLNQPQHF . TRBJ1-5 . TRBV5-1
TGCAGCGTTGCCGTTGGGAACACTGAAGCTTTCTTT CSVAVGNTEAFF . TRBJ1-1 . TRBV29-1
TGCAGCGTCCAACCCCAGAGCAATCAGCCCCAGCATTTT CSVQPQSNQPQHF . TRBJ1-5 . TRBV29-1
TGTGCCAGCTGTGCGGGACAGGGGATCCACGAGCAGTACTTC CASCAGQGIHEQYF . TRBJ2-7 TRBD1 TRBV28
TGTGCCAGCAGCCTAATAGCGGGAACAGATACGCAGTATTTT CASSLIAGTDTQYF . TRBJ2-3 TRBD2 TRBV11-2
TGTGCCACCCTGGGGACCTACACCGGGGAGCTGTTTTTT CATLGTYTGELFF . TRBJ2-2 . TRBV28
TGTGCCAGTAGTACGGACAGGCCTTATGGCTACACCTTC CASSTDRPYGYTF . TRBJ1-2 TRBD1 TRBV19
TGCAGTGCCCCGGGGGACCCTAACTATGGCTACACCTTC CSAPGDPNYGYTF once TRBJ1-2 . TRBV20-1
TGCGCCAGCAGCCAATACCTGGGACAGCCGAACACTGAAGCTTTCTTT CASSQYLGQPNTEAFF . TRBJ1-1 TRBD1 TRBV4-3
TGTGCCAGCAGCTTTGGCGGATCTAGCACAGATACGCAGTATTTT CASSFGGSSTDTQYF . TRBJ2-3 . TRBV11-2
TGTGCCAGCAGCTTCGGTCCCCTTGAGCAGTTCTTC CASSFGPLEQFF . TRBJ2-1 . TRBV11-3
TGTGCCAGCAGCCAAGAGGAGCGGGGGAATTTGAACACTGAAGCTTTCTTT CASSQEERGNLNTEAFF . TRBJ1-1 . TRBV13